This record looks at one TCR beta chain sequence and its context. What it binds is unknown. Assay: immunoSEQ multiplex PCR; the TCRdb copy retains only in-frame clones and omits some. The sample shows more than 70,000 clones, 84% of them seen only once. The sample comes from a study of OX40 agonist ivuxolimab in advanced cancers. At the level of the study: Patients' therapy was ivuxolimab, an antibody that acts as an agonist of OX40 (CD134). Findings and caveats of the study: Among the least clonally expanded were partial responders at 0.1-3.0 mg/kg.

Trimming cost V 5 bases and J 9 bases, with 23 bases left between them. CDR1 and CDR2 from the germline V gene are LGHNT and FRNRAP. CDR3 length: 16 residues. This specimen consisted of CD4+ or CD8+ T cells sorted from blood, obtained in a trial of the OX40 agonist ivuxolimab. This sequence joins TRBV12-5 and TRBJ2-1; D tentatively reads TRBD1 or TRBD2 (7 bases each). The source is an adult with an advanced solid tumor such as melanoma, head and neck, liver or kidney cancer. CDR3 sequence: CASGNPTGWGGGEQFF. The CDR3 DNA reads as TGTGCTAGTGGTAACCCGACAGGGTGGGGAGGGGGTGAGCAGTTCTTC.